This record covers a single TCR beta chain. Its antigen is undetermined. Within the sample, other DNA sequences also encode this same CDR3. The sample comes from a study of CD8+ T cells in alopecia areata. Study outcomes and limitations: When scalp samples are sequenced, resident alphabeta T cells of normal skin are also captured.

Extracted RNA was reverse transcribed into cDNA, the sequencing template. Data came from immunoSEQ multiplex PCR; TCRdb stores just in-frame clones and leaves some out. The sample carries approximately 130,000 clones, around 50% recorded once. The investigators collected lesional scalp punch biopsies and peripheral blood from alopecia areata patients. Using a FACSAria, the CD4+ and CD8+ T cells were sorted from the PBMCs. The sequenced sample was NKG2D-low CD8+ T cells sorted from blood. The source is a human donor with alopecia areata.

This chain's CDR3 is CSVVRNTEAFF. The CDR3 region has the DNA TGCAGCGTTGTACGGAACACTGAAGCTTTCTTT. The V gene is TRBV29-1, the J gene TRBJ1-1; D is unclear. The CDR3 contains 11 residues. From germline, CDR1 is SQVTM and CDR2 ANQGSEA. V was clipped by 4 bases and J by 1 base, with 4 bases between them.